Below, one T cell receptor (beta chain) is given with its context. The target of this receptor is not known. Qualities for individual bases were not recorded, and no much larger clone is one base off. Using the deep immunoSEQ assay, TCR CDR3 regions were amplified from genomic DNA by multiplex PCR. Extracted genomic DNA from each cell subset was spread evenly across all wells of several immunoSEQ 96-well plates, with each plate serving as a replicate. For sorted subsets, around 0.2 ug of genomic DNA, equivalent to 25,000 to 35,000 T cell genomes, went into each replicate PCR. Purified libraries were quantified with a Qubit 3.0 fluorometer, sized on a Bioanalyzer 2100, and re-quantified with the KAPA Library Quantification kit. A separate single-read 150-cycle Illumina NextSeq 550 flow cell was used to sequence each immunoSEQ 96-well plate. The paper's processing steps were these. Because the immunoSEQ output included only junctional sequences and no quality scores, the filtering could not be the same as the filtering used for full-length reads. Sequences were annotated with PyIR, a Python wrapper for IgBLAST v1.9, using IMGT germline references to assign V/J genes and CDR3. Any read was removed if the V/J assignment was weak (E-value above 1e-6), the CDR3 was missing, or the read contained stop codons, out-of-frame junctions, or ambiguous translated residues. V3J clonotypes were defined as sequences sharing the same inferred V gene, J gene, and CDR3 amino acid sequence. To compute the percentage overlap between repertoires, the number of shared unique clonotypes was divided by the size of the smaller repertoire. Repertoire richness was assessed with RTK rarefaction, the Chao1 estimator, and Recon v2.1 estimates of unobserved clonotypes. For all TCRbeta clonotypes obtained by the gDNA method from a handful of donors, generation probabilities were computed with OLGA. As stored in TCRdb, this immuneACCESS dataset retains in-frame rearrangements with V and J assigned. A fraction of the clones does not appear; measured against another copy, unresolved V genes explain less than half of the discrepancy, and the remainder lacks a known reason. V and J calls and clone size are copied from that table; D and trimming were computed from the DNA. This sample comprises under 2,000,000 clones, about 95% of them detected only once. The ten largest clones add up to 0.9% to 1.5% of the sample.

For the CD8 naive samples, CD45RO-negative cells were positively selected for CCR7, yielding a CD45RA+CCR7+ population from which TemRA cells were excluded. The donors were healthy, HIV-negative adults who had no recently reported acute infections or vaccinations. All donors were Caucasian adults living in Nashville, Tennessee, USA. Blood was obtained by leukapheresis, after which PBMCs were separated by Ficoll-Histopaque density gradient centrifugation and cryopreserved in liquid nitrogen vapor phase. Purity and quantity of every magnetically sorted T cell population were checked by analytical flow cytometry. Genomic DNA was isolated from each sorted fraction and quantified by UV absorbance on a Nanodrop 2000c. The data stem from a study of shared clonotypes between healthy human individuals (dated by TCRdb to about 2020). About the study as a whole: The cohort included a few men and a couple of women between 18 and 49 years of age. Per donor, leukapheresis produced somewhere between about 0.8 and 9 billion PBMCs. To estimate repertoire size and how much clonotype sharing occurs between individuals, the study deeply sequenced the blood TCR repertoires of five or six healthy adults. For each donor, three plates each were used for CD4 naive and CD4 memory, two plates were used for CD8 naive, and one plate was used for CD8 memory. Different laboratories and diverse techniques were used to prepare libraries and sequence TCR repertoires, to increase sequencing depth and limit assay-specific biases.

Points the paper makes about the study in general: Pairwise subsampling indicated that sequencing depth was expected to affect the degree of clonotype sharing among donors. Even with the large sequencing depth, rarefaction of the sorted-subset datasets indicated that sequencing was incomplete. Naive subsets generally had larger estimated clonotype richness than memory subsets. Because the study included a small number of donors, the genetic and exposure-history diversity represented was limited. Across four donors, about 5% of naive CD4, 3% to 3.5% of naive CD8, approximately 2.5% of memory CD4, and 0.4% of memory CD8 clonotypes were shared. Compared with non-shared clonotypes, clonotypes shared by all four sorted-subset donors had higher generation probabilities. Sampling was restricted to blood, and TCR repertoires in tissue are likely to differ from TCR repertoires in blood.

The sample consisted of naive CD8+ T cells sorted from blood. This specimen's cell subset or site label, per the study, means: CD45RA+CCR7+. The TCR sequence derives from a man aged 18 to 29 in good health.

CDR3 sequence: CASGAGISYEQYF. In nucleotides, the sequence is TGTGCCAGCGGCGCCGGGATCTCCTACGAGCAGTACTTC. In this chain, TRBV2 is recombined with TRBJ2-7, with a weak D call of TRBD2 (5 bases match). CDR1 and CDR2, looked up from the germline V gene, are SNHLY and FYNNEI. The CDR3 starts with the cysteine, ends with the phenylalanine, and has 13 residues. Solely the CDR3 DNA is kept, with 39 bases framed from the first base. V sheds 8 bases and J sheds 0 bases, leaving 11 bases between their ends. Reference TRBV2 and TRBJ2-7 genes cover what lies past the CDR3, so the full variable domain is EPEVTQTPSHQVTQMGQEVILRCVPISNHLYFYWYRQILGQKVEFLVSFYNNEISEKSEIFDDQFSVERPDGSNFTLKIRSTKLEDSAMYFCASGAGISYEQYFGPGTRLTVT.